This entry features one TCR beta chain sequence. The specificity of this receptor is unknown. Per-nucleotide qualities are absent, and no much larger clonotype sits a single base away. This specimen belongs to a study of OX40 agonist ivuxolimab in advanced cancers. About the investigation overall: Ivuxolimab, which targeted the costimulatory receptor OX40 (CD134), was an agonistic, fully human IgG2 monoclonal antibody. Among the 50 to 55 dose-escalation patients, around 20 had hepatocellular carcinoma, roughly 15 melanoma, 9 renal cell carcinoma and 9 head and neck cancer. The paper describes the monotherapy dose-escalation part (N = 52 patients) of the phase I trial of ivuxolimab. Partial responses occurred in three dose-escalation patients, of whom one had hepatocellular carcinoma and two had cutaneous melanoma. The dose-escalation cohort was roughly 87% male with a mean age of approximately 59 years, ranging from roughly 23 to 79. The point of sequencing TCRbeta in the periphery was to test whether ivuxolimab changed TCR sequence diversity and drove clonal T-cell expansion. Intravenous ivuxolimab was administered to patients every 2 weeks at six dose levels: 0.01, 0.1, 0.3, 1.5, 3 and 10 mg/kg. Prior anti-PD-1, anti-PD-L1 or anti-CTLA-4 therapy was permitted, and 40% of dose-escalation patients had received checkpoint inhibitors.

For sequencing of the TCRbeta CDR3 region, genomic DNA was extracted from the sorted cells. The immunoSEQ Assay was used to sequence the TCRbeta CDR3 regions. TCRdb carries this immuneACCESS record with in-frame sequences only. Its versions omit some clonotypes, under half of them owing to an unresolved V gene in the studies checked, with the rest unexplained. A total of tens of thousands of clones appear in this sample, 90% of them only once. The ten largest account for less than 0.35% of the sample. The CDR3 spans 15 residues, from the cysteine through the phenylalanine. Of the read, only the CDR3 DNA is kept; its 45 bases are in frame from base 1. Taken from the germline V gene (reference sequence), the CDR1 and CDR2 loops are LNHDA and SQIVND. V and J lose 4 bases and 4 bases, and a span of 17 bases separates them. What the authors observed across the whole study: Which antigens the clonally expanded peripheral T cells were specific for was not determined. After ivuxolimab, expanded clones were on average more numerous among CD8+ T cells than among CD4+ T cells. At doses from 0.1 to 3.0 mg/kg, clonal expansion was seen in both CD4+ and CD8+ blood T cells between baseline and week 6. Low levels of normalized T-cell clonal expansion were also seen in some patients who did not respond. In partial responders in the 0.1-3.0 mg/kg groups, normalized peripheral clonal expansion was found to be among the lowest, especially among CD8+ T cells.

The trial excluded patients who had a history of autoimmune disease or were on systemic immunosuppression. Peripheral blood for TCR sequencing was collected from all dose cohorts at baseline, on cycle 4 day 1, and on cycle 7 day 1. The samples were taken from a phase I, first-in-human, multicenter, open-label dose-escalation trial of ivuxolimab. Adults with locally advanced or metastatic melanoma, renal cell carcinoma, hepatocellular carcinoma or head and neck squamous cell carcinoma were enrolled in the trial. Before TCR sequencing, CD4+ T cells and CD8+ T cells from peripheral blood were sorted into separate populations.

The chain is made from TRBV19 and TRBJ2-7; the D segment is perhaps TRBD1 or TRBD2, each sharing 5 matched bases. This receptor was taken from an adult with an advanced solid tumor such as melanoma, head and neck, liver or kidney cancer. The sequences come from CD4+ or CD8+ T cells sorted from blood, collected in a trial of the OX40 agonist ivuxolimab. The nucleotides are TGTGCCAGTAGTACTTCTCGGGACGGGATATACGAGCAGTACTTC. It is translated as CASSTSRDGIYEQYF.